These T cell receptor beta chains were read from a single sample in a study of T cell responses to AZD1222 COVID-19 vaccine. Repertoires were generated with immunoSEQ multiplex PCR, while TCRdb's copy carries only in-frame clones and drops some. The profile shows over 100,000 clones, approximately 90% of them singletons. The sample was peripheral blood, taken on day 0 of AZD1222 vaccination. The receptors originated from an adult in good health. CDR3s include the opening cysteine and the closing phenylalanine or tryptophan. D genes are given only for firm matches. Clone sizes are given selectively: once, few, many, or a class where the clone is expanded.

j_call	clone_size	d_call	v_call	cdr3_aa	cdr3_nt
TRBJ1-3	.	.	TRBV30	CACRRDGSGNTIYF	TGTGCCTGCCGCCGGGATGGCTCTGGAAACACCATATATTTT
TRBJ2-5	.	.	TRBV7-2	CASSPRFGETQYF	TGTGCCAGCAGCCCCCGGTTTGGTGAGACCCAGTACTTC
TRBJ2-7	.	.	TRBV29-1	CSALTDGDEQYF	TGCAGCGCCTTGACAGACGGCGACGAGCAGTACTTC
TRBJ1-1	once	.	TRBV28	CASSLGARQIEAFF	TGTGCCAGCAGTTTAGGGGCAAGGCAGATTGAAGCTTTCTTT
TRBJ2-1	.	TRBD2	TRBV7-2	CASSPQPLAGVYNEQFF	TGTGCCAGCAGCCCCCAGCCCCTAGCGGGAGTTTACAATGAGCAGTTCTTC
TRBJ1-6	.	.	TRBV9	CASSVGSSYNSPLHF	TGTGCCAGCAGCGTAGGTAGTTCCTATAATTCACCCCTCCACTTT
TRBJ2-7	.	.	TRBV28	CASSLSGTDYEQYF	TGTGCCAGCAGTTTATCCGGGACTGACTACGAGCAGTACTTC
TRBJ1-3	.	.	TRBV6-6	CASSYSEGGNTIYF	TGTGCCAGCAGTTATTCAGAGGGTGGAAACACCATATATTTT
TRBJ1-5	once	.	TRBV19	CASSIGGTASNQPQHF	TGTGCCAGTAGTATAGGTGGGACGGCTAGCAATCAGCCCCAGCATTTT
TRBJ2-2	.	.	TRBV15	CATSRGGPPGELFF	TGTGCCACCAGCAGAGGGGGCCCGCCGGGGGAGCTGTTTTTT
TRBJ1-6	.	.	TRBV11-3	CASSLGPRGSPLHF	TGTGCCAGCAGCTTAGGACCGCGGGGGTCACCCCTCCACTTT
TRBJ2-7	.	TRBD2	TRBV5-1	CASSPGGPVYEQYF	TGCGCCAGCAGCCCGGGAGGGCCTGTCTACGAGCAGTACTTC
TRBJ2-1	.	.	TRBV2	CASRGTSHQFF	TGTGCCAGCAGGGGCACTAGCCATCAGTTCTTC
TRBJ2-6	.	.	TRBV18	CASSPTGSGANVLTF	TGTGCCAGCTCACCAACAGGGAGTGGGGCCAACGTCCTGACTTTC
TRBJ1-3	.	.	TRBV30	CAWSVARAGNTIYF	TGTGCCTGGAGTGTAGCCAGGGCTGGAAACACCATATATTTT
TRBJ1-3	.	.	TRBV7-9	CATGWSDSGNTIYF	TGTGCCACAGGTTGGTCTGATTCTGGAAACACCATATATTTT
TRBJ1-1	.	.	TRBV19	CASSTRTNTEAFF	TGTGCCAGTAGTACCCGGACGAACACTGAAGCTTTCTTT
TRBJ2-1	.	TRBD2	TRBV7-8	CASSETSVGGEQFF	TGTGCCAGCAGCGAGACTAGCGTAGGTGGTGAGCAGTTCTTC
TRBJ2-7	.	.	TRBV18	CASSPTGTSEQYF	TGTGCCAGCTCACCAACAGGGACGAGCGAGCAGTACTTC
TRBJ2-3	few	.	TRBV3-1/TRBV3-2	CASSQGAVTDTQYF	TGTGCCAGCAGCCAAGGGGCGGTCACAGATACGCAGTATTTT
TRBJ2-5	.	TRBD2	TRBV5-1	CASSPGQRLAEETQYF	TGCGCCAGCAGCCCTGGCCAGCGCCTAGCGGAAGAGACCCAGTACTTC
TRBJ1-2	.	.	TRBV30	CAWSVNYGYTF	TGTGCCTGGAGTGTCAACTATGGCTACACCTTC